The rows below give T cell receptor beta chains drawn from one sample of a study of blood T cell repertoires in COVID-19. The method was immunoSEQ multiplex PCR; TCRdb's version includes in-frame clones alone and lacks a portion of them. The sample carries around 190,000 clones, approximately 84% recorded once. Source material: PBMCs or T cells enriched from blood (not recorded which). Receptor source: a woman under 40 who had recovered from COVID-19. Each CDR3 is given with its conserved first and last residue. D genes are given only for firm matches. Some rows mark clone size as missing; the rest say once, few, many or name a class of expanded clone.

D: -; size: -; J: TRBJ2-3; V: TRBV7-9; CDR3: CASSAFQGQLDTQYF; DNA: TGTGCCAGCAGCGCATTCCAAGGACAGCTAGATACGCAGTATTTT
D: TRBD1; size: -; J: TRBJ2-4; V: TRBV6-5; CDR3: CASHPPGQGADIQYF; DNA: TGTGCCAGTCACCCTCCGGGACAGGGGGCTGACATTCAGTACTTC
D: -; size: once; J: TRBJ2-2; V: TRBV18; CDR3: CASSPTGNTGELFF; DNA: TGTGCCAGCTCGCCGACAGGGAACACCGGGGAGCTGTTTTTT
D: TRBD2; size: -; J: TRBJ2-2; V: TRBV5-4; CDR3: CASKTSAYTGELFF; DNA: TGTGCCAGCAAAACTAGCGCTTATACCGGGGAGCTGTTTTTT
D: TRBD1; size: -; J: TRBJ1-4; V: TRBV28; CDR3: CASSGEIRQGGEKLFF; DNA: TGTGCCAGCAGTGGGGAGATCAGACAGGGGGGTGAAAAACTGTTTTTT
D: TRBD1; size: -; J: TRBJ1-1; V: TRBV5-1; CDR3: CASSLPRTGPLMNTEAFF; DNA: TGCGCCAGCAGCTTACCCCGGACAGGCCCCCTAATGAACACTGAAGCTTTCTTT
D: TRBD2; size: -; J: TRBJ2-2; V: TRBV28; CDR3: CASSLSGRKGGELFF; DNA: TGTGCCAGCAGTCTTAGCGGGAGGAAGGGCGGGGAGCTGTTTTTT
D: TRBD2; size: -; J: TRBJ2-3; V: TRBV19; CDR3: CASSIPSGRANTQYF; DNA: TGTGCCAGTAGTATTCCTAGCGGGAGGGCTAATACGCAGTATTTT
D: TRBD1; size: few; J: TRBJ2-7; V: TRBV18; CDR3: CASSPSTDRGSPYEQYF; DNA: TGTGCCAGCTCACCATCAACTGACAGGGGGTCCCCCTACGAGCAGTACTTC
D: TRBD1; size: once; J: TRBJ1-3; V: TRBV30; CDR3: CAWSLVRGGNTIYF; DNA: TGTGCCTGGAGTTTGGTCAGGGGGGGAAACACCATATATTTT
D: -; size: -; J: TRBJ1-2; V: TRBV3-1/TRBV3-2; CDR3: CASSHHQKFGGYTF; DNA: TGTGCCAGCAGCCACCACCAGAAGTTTGGTGGCTACACCTTC
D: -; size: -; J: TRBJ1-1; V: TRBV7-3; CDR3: CASGAGINTEAFF; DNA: TGTGCCAGCGGGGCAGGGATAAACACTGAAGCTTTCTTT
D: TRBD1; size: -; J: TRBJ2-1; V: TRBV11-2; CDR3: CASSLGQGVDEQFF; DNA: TGTGCCAGCAGCTTAGGACAGGGAGTTGATGAGCAGTTCTTC
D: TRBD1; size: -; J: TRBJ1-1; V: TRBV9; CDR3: CASSVGTGQGAVNTEAFF; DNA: TGTGCCAGCAGCGTAGGCACCGGACAGGGGGCTGTGAACACTGAAGCTTTCTTT
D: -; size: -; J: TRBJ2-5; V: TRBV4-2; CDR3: CASSQEGLRETQYF; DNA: TGTGCCAGCAGCCAAGAGGGACTCAGAGAGACCCAGTACTTC
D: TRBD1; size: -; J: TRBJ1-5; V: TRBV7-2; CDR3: CASSLGGQGANQPQHF; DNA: TGTGCCAGCAGCTTAGGGGGGCAGGGGGCAAATCAGCCCCAGCATTTT
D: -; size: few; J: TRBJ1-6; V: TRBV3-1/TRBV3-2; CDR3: CASSQAVTAYNSPLHF; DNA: TGTGCCAGCAGCCAAGCAGTCACAGCCTATAATTCACCCCTCCACTTT
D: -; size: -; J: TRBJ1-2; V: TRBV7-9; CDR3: CASSLLYGPNRGYTF; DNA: TGTGCCAGCAGCTTATTATATGGGCCGAATCGAGGCTACACCTTC
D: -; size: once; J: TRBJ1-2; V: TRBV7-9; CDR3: CASSLSLFGYTF; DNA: TGTGCCAGCAGCTTAAGCCTCTTTGGCTACACCTTC
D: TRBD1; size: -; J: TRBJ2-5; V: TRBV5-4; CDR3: CASSHTGGEETQYF; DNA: TGTGCCAGCAGCCACACAGGGGGCGAAGAGACCCAGTACTTC
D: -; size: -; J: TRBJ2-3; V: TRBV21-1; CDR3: CASSKDYRTSGGAIPDTQYF; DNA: TGTGCCAGCAGCAAAGATTATAGGACTAGCGGGGGGGCTATTCCAGATACGCAGTATTTT
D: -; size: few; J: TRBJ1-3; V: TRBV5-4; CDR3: CASSPGSGNTIYF; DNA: TGTGCCAGCAGCCCAGGATCAGGAAACACCATATATTTT
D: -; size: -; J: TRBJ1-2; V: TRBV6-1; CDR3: CASSEQWPGNGYTF; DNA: TGTGCCAGCAGTGAACAGTGGCCCGGGAATGGCTACACCTTC
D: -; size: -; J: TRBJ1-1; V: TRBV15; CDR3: CATSREVGLNMSFF; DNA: TGTGCCACCAGCAGAGAGGTGGGACTCAACATGTCTTTCTTT
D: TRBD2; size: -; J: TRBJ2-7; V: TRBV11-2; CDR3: CASSRGRLAGGHEQYF; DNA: TGTGCCAGCAGCAGGGGAAGACTAGCGGGAGGGCACGAGCAGTACTTC
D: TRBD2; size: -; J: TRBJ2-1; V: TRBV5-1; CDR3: CASSLGGSVGGYNEQFF; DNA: TGCGCCAGCAGCTTGGGAGGGTCCGTGGGAGGGTACAATGAGCAGTTCTTC
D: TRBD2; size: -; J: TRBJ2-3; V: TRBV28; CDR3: CASSLGLAGVLLRAGRDGTQYF; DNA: TGTGCCAGCAGTCTAGGACTAGCGGGAGTCCTTTTGCGGGCCGGGCGGGATGGTACGCAGTATTTT
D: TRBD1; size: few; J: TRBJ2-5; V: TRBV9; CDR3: CASSDGTALETQYF; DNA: TGTGCCAGCAGCGACGGGACAGCGCTAGAGACCCAGTACTTC
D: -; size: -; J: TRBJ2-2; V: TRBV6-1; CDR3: CASSEVGQGGNTGELFF; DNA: TGTGCCAGCAGTGAAGTCGGGCAGGGTGGAAACACCGGGGAGCTGTTTTTT
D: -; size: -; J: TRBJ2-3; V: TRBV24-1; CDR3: CATSGRADTQYF; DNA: TGTGCCACCAGTGGCAGGGCAGATACGCAGTATTTT
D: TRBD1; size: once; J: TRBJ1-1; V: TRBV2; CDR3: CASRNRGVAFF; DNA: TGTGCCAGCCGTAACAGGGGCGTAGCTTTCTTT
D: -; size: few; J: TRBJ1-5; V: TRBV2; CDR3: CATGTPNQPQHF; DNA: TGTGCCACCGGGACACCCAATCAGCCCCAGCATTTT
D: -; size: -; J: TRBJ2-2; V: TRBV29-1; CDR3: CSANTLTLGGELFF; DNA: TGCAGCGCTAATACCCTAACGCTTGGCGGGGAGCTGTTTTTT
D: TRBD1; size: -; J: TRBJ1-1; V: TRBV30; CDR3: CAWHRGTTEAFF; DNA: TGTGCCTGGCACAGGGGGACCACTGAAGCTTTCTTT
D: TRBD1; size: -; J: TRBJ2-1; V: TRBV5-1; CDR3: CASRSRGRGHNEQFF; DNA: TGCGCCAGCCGATCTCGAGGCAGGGGGCACAATGAGCAGTTCTTC
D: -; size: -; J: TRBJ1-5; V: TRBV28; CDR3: CASSLARGNNQPQHF; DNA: TGTGCCAGCAGTTTAGCCAGGGGCAACAATCAGCCCCAGCATTTT
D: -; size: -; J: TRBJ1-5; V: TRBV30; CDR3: CAFAGQNSNQPQHF; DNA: TGTGCTTTTGCTGGGCAGAATAGCAATCAGCCCCAGCATTTT
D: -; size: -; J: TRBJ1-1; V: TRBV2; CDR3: CASSETGVGGNTEAFF; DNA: TGTGCCAGCAGTGAAACCGGGGTAGGGGGGAACACTGAAGCTTTCTTT
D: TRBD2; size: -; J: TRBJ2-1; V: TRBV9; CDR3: CASSPASGRLNEQFF; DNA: TGTGCCAGCAGCCCGGCTAGCGGGAGACTGAATGAGCAGTTCTTC
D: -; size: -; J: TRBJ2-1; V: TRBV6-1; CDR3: CASSEGGQKKQFF; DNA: TGTGCCAGCAGTGAAGGCGGGCAGAAAAAGCAGTTCTTC
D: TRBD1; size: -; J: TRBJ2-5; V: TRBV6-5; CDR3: CASSVDRVRGETQYF; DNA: TGTGCCAGCAGCGTGGACAGGGTGAGAGGGGAGACCCAGTACTTC
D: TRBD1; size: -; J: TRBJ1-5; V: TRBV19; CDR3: CASSPRDRGDISPQHF; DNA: TGTGCCAGTAGTCCACGGGACAGGGGCGACATCAGCCCCCAGCATTTT
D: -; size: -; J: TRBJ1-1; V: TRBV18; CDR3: CASSPIGGQAFF; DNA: TGTGCCAGCTCACCGATAGGGGGACAAGCTTTCTTT
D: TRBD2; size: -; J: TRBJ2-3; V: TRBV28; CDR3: CASTKAMGGLVLTDTQYF; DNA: TGTGCCAGTACCAAGGCAATGGGGGGACTAGTTTTAACAGATACGCAGTATTTT
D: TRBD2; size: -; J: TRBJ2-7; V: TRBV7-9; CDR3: CASSLLGGSNEQYF; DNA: TGTGCCAGCAGCTTACTCGGCGGGAGCAACGAGCAGTACTTC
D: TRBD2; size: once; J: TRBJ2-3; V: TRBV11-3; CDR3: CASSLGSGAGTDTQYF; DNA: TGTGCCAGCAGCTTAGGTAGCGGGGCCGGCACAGATACGCAGTATTTT